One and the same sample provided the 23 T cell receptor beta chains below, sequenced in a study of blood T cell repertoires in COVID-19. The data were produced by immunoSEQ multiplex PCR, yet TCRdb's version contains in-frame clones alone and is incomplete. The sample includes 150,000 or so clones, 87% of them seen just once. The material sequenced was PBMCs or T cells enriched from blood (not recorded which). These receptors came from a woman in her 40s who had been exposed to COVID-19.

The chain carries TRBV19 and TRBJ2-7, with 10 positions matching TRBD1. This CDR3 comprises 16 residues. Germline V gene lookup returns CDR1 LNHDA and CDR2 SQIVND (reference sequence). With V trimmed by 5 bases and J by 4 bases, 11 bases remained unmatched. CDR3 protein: CASSSPSGTGVYEQYF. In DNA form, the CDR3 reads TGTGCCAGTAGTTCACCCTCCGGGACAGGGGTTTACGAGCAGTACTTC.

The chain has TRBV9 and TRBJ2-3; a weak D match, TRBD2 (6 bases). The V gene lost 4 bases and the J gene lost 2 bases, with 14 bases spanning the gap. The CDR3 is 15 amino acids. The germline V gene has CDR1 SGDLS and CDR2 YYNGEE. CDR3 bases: TGTGCCAGCAGCACAAAGGGAGGTTTCACAGATACGCAGTATTTT. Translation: CASSTKGGFTDTQYF. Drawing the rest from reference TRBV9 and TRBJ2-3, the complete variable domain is DSGVTQTPKHLITATGQRVTLRCSPRSGDLSVYWYQQSLDQGLQFLIQYYNGEERAKGNILERFSAQQFPDLHSELNLSSLELGDSALYFCASSTKGGFTDTQYFGPGTRLTVL.

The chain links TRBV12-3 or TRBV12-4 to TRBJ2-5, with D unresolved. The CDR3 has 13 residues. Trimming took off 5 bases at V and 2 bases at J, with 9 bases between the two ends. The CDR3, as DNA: TGTGCCAGCAGTCCTGACACGCAAGAGACCCAGTACTTC. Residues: CASSPDTQETQYF.

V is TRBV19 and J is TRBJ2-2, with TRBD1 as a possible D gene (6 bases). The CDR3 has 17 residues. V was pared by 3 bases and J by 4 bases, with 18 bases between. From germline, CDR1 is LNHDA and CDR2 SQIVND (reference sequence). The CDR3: CASSMQQGLVATGELFF. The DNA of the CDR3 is TGTGCCAGTAGTATGCAACAGGGTTTGGTTGCCACCGGGGAGCTGTTTTTT. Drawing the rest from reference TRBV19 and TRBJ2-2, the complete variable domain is DGGITQSPKYLFRKEGQNVTLSCEQNLNHDAMYWYRQDPGQGLRLIYYSQIVNDFQKGDIAEGYSVSREKKESFPLTVTSAQKNPTAFYLCASSMQQGLVATGELFFGEGSRLTVL.

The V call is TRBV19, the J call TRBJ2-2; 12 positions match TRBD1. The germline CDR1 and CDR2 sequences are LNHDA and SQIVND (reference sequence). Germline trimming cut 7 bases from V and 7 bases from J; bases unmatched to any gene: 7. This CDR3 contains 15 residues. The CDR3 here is CASNRDRGLFGELFF. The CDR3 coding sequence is TGTGCCAGTAACCGGGACAGGGGGCTTTTCGGGGAGCTGTTTTTT.

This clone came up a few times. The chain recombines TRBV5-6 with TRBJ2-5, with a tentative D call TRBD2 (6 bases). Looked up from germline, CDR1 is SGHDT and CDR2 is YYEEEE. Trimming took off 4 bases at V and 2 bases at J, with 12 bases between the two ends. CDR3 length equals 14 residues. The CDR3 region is CASSNLANQETQYF. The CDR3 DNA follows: TGTGCCAGCAGCAACCTAGCGAATCAAGAGACCCAGTACTTC.

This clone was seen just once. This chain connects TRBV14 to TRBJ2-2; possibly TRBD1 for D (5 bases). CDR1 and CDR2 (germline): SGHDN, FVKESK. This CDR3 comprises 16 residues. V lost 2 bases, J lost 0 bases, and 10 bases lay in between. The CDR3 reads CASSQQGAANTGELFF. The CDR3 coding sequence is TGTGCCAGCAGCCAACAGGGCGCCGCGAACACCGGGGAGCTGTTTTTT.

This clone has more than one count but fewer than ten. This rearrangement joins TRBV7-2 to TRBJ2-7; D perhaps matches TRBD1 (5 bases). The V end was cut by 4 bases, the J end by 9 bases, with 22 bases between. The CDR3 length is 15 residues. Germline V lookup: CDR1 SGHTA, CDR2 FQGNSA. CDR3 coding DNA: TGTGCCAGCAGCTCGCAGGGTTCGGCCAGTTTAGCGCAGTACTTC. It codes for CASSSQGSASLAQYF.

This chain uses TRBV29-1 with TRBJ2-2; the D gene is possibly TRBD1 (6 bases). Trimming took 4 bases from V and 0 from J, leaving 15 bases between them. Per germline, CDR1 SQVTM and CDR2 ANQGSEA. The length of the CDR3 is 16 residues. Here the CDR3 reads CSVGPEGVTNTGELFF. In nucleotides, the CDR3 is TGCAGCGTTGGCCCCGAGGGGGTTACGAACACCGGGGAGCTGTTTTTT.

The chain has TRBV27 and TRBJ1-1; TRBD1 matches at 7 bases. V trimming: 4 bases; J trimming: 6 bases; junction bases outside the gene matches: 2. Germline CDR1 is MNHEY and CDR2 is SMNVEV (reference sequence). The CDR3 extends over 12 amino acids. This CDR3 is CASSSGTAEAFF. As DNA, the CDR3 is TGTGCCAGCAGTTCCGGGACAGCTGAAGCTTTCTTT.

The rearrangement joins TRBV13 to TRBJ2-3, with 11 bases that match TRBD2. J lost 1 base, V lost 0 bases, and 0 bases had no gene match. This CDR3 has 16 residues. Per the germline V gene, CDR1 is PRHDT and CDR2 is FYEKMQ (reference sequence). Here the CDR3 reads CASSLGTSGGTDTQYF. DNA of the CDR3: TGTGCCAGCAGCTTAGGGACTAGCGGGGGCACAGATACGCAGTATTTT. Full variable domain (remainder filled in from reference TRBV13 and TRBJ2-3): AAGVIQSPRHLIKEKRETATLKCYPIPRHDTVYWYQQGPGQDPQFLISFYEKMQSDKGSIPDRFSAQQFSDYHSELNMSSLELGDSALYFCASSLGTSGGTDTQYFGPGTRLTVL.

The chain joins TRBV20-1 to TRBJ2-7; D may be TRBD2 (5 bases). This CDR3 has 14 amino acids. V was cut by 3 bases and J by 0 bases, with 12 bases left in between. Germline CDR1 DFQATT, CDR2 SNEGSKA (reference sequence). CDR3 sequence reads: CSASLDSISYEQYF. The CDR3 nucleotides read TGCAGTGCTAGTTTGGACTCTATCTCCTACGAGCAGTACTTC.

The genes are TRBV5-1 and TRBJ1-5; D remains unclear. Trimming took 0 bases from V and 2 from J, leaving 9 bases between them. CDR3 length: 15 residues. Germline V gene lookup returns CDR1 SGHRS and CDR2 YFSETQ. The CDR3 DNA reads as TGCGCCAGCAGCTTGGACTCCCCCCGCAATCAGCCCCAGCATTTT. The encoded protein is CASSLDSPRNQPQHF.

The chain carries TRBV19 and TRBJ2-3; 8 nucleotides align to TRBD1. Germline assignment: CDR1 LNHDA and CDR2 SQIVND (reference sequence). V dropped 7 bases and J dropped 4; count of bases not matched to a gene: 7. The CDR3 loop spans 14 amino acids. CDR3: CASKSGGASDTQYF. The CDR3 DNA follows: TGTGCCAGTAAATCAGGGGGCGCGTCAGATACGCAGTATTTT. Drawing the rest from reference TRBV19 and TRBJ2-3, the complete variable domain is DGGITQSPKYLFRKEGQNVTLSCEQNLNHDAMYWYRQDPGQGLRLIYYSQIVNDFQKGDIAEGYSVSREKKESFPLTVTSAQKNPTAFYLCASKSGGASDTQYFGPGTRLTVL.

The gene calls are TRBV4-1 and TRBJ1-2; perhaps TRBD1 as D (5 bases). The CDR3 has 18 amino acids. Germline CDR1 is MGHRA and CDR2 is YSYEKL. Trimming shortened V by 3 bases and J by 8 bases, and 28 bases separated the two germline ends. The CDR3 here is CASSQDGRLRAGLSGYTF. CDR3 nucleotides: TGCGCCAGCAGCCAGGACGGACGCCTTAGAGCAGGGCTGTCCGGCTACACCTTC.

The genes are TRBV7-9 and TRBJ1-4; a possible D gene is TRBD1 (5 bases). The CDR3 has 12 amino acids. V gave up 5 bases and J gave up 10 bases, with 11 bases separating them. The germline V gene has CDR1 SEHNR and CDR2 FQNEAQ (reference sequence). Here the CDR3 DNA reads TGTGCCAGCAGCCTCGGGGGTGGAAAACTGTTTTTT. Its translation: CASSLGGGKLFF. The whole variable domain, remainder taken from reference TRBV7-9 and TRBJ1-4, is DTGVSQNPRHKITKRGQNVTFRCDPISEHNRLYWYRQTLGQGPEFLTYFQNEAQLEKSRLLSDRFSAERPKGSFSTLEIQRTEQGDSAMYLCASSLGGGKLFFGSGTQLSVL.

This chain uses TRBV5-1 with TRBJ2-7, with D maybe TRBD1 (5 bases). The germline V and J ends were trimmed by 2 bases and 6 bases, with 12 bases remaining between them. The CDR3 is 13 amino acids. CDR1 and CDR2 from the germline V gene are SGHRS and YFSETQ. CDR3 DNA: TGCGCCAGCAGCTTAAATTTAGGGGTCGAGCAGTACTTC. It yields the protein CASSLNLGVEQYF.

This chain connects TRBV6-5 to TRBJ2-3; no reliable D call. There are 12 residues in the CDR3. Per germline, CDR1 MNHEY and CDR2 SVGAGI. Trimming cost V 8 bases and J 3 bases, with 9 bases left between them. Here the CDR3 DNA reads TGTGCCAGCCGAGGCCCGACAGATACGCAGTATTTT. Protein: CASRGPTDTQYF.

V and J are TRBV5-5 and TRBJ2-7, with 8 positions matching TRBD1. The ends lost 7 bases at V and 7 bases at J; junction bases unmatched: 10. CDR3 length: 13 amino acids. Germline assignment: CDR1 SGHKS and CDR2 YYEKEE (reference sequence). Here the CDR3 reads CASGWQGANEQYF. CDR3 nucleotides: TGTGCCAGCGGCTGGCAGGGGGCTAATGAGCAGTACTTC.

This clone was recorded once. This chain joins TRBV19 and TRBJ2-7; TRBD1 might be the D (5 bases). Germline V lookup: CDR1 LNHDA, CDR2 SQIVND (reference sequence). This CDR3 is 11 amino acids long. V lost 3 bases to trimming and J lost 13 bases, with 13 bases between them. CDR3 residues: CASSMGGHSYF. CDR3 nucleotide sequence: TGTGCCAGTAGTATGGGCGGACATTCTTACTTC.

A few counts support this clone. The CDR3 sequence: CASSPDRGVPQHF. Here the CDR3 DNA reads TGTGCCAGCAGCCCAGACAGGGGGGTGCCCCAGCATTTT. This rearrangement joins TRBV28 to TRBJ1-5, with TRBD1 identical over 9 bases. Germline CDR1 is MDHEN and CDR2 is SYDVKM. The ends lost 6 bases at V and 9 bases at J; junction bases unmatched: 6. The CDR3 has 13 amino acids.

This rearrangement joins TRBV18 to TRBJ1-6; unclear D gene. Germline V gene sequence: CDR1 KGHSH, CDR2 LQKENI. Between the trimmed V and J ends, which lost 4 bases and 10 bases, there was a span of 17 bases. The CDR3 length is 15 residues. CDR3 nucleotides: TGTGCCAGCTCACAGGATGTGAGGGTAGAGTCACCCCTCCACTTT. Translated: CASSQDVRVESPLHF.

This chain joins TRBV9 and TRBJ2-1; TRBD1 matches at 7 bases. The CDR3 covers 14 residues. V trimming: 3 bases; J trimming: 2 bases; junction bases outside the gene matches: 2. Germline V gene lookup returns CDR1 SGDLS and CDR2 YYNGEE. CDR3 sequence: CASSEGAPYNEQFF. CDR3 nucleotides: TGTGCCAGCAGCGAGGGGGCCCCCTACAATGAGCAGTTCTTC.